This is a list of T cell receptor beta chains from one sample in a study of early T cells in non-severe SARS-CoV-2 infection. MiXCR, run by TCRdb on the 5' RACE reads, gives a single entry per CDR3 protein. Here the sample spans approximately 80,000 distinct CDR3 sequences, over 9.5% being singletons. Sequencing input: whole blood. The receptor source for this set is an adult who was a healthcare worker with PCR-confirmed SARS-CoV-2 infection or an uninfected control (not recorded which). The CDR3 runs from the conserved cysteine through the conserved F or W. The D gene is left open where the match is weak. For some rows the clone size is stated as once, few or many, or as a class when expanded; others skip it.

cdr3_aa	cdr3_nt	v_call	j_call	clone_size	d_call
CSASPVTEAFF	TGCAGTGCTAGCCCAGTCACTGAAGCTTTCTTT	TRBV20-1	TRBJ1-1	few	NA
CASSFTVNTGELFF	TGTGCCAGCAGTTTCACAGTTAACACCGGGGAGCTGTTTTTT	TRBV28	TRBJ2-2	few	NA
CASSAGTGFLYF	TGTGCCAGCAGTGCCGGGACAGGGTTTTTGTACTTC	TRBV2	TRBJ2-7	NA	TRBD1
CASSATGDNSPLHF	TGTGCCAGCAGTGCAACAGGGGATAATTCACCCCTCCACTTT	TRBV6-6	TRBJ1-6	many	TRBD1
CASSLTAGTSGSLDTQYF	TGTGCCAGCAGCCTAACCGCCGGGACTAGCGGGAGTTTGGATACGCAGTATTTT	TRBV7-3	TRBJ2-3	many	TRBD2
CSVESGRGSYNEQFF	TGCAGCGTTGAATCGGGCAGGGGGTCATACAATGAGCAGTTCTTC	TRBV29-1	TRBJ2-1	few	TRBD1
CASSLSGTGGLNEQFF	TGTGCCAGCAGCTTATCTGGGACAGGGGGTTTGAATGAGCAGTTCTTC	TRBV7-9	TRBJ2-1	many	TRBD1
CASSPEARTTPYEQYF	TGTGCCAGCTCACCAGAGGCGAGGACTACTCCCTACGAGCAGTACTTC	TRBV18	TRBJ2-7	many	NA
CATSDLASGRFDEQFF	TGTGCCACCAGTGATTTGGCTAGCGGGAGGTTCGATGAGCAGTTCTTC	TRBV24-1	TRBJ2-1	many	TRBD2
CASSQTSGSAETQYF	TGTGCCAGCAGCCAAACTAGCGGGAGTGCAGAGACCCAGTACTTC	TRBV7-2	TRBJ2-5	NA	TRBD2
CSAWRTSGSTDTQYF	TGCAGTGCCTGGCGGACTAGCGGGAGCACAGATACGCAGTATTTT	TRBV20-1	TRBJ2-3	NA	TRBD2
CASRSGVYGYTF	TGCGCCAGCAGGTCCGGGGTTTATGGCTACACCTTC	TRBV5-1	TRBJ1-2	few	NA
CASSKPGGANTEAFF	TGTGCCAGCAGCAAACCAGGAGGGGCAAACACTGAAGCTTTCTTT	TRBV6-2/TRBV6-3	TRBJ1-1	many	NA
CASSPGTRTDTQYF	TGTGCCAGCTCACCTGGGACTCGCACAGATACGCAGTATTTT	TRBV18	TRBJ2-3	many	NA
CASSGQGQSNQPQHF	TGTGCCAGCAGTGGACAGGGCCAGAGCAATCAGCCCCAGCATTTT	TRBV12-3/TRBV12-4	TRBJ1-5	NA	TRBD1
CASSIAIIAPHEQFF	TGTGCCAGTAGTATCGCGATCATCGCCCCACATGAGCAGTTCTTC	TRBV19	TRBJ2-1	NA	NA
CSVAGVGNTDTQYF	TGCAGCGTTGCGGGGGTAGGGAACACAGATACGCAGTATTTT	TRBV29-1	TRBJ2-3	NA	NA
CASSLVERQGARNEQFF	TGTGCCAGCAGTTTAGTAGAACGACAGGGGGCTCGCAATGAGCAGTTCTTC	TRBV28	TRBJ2-1	many	TRBD1
CASSIRGGNTGELFF	TGCGCCAGCAGCATACGAGGGGGAAACACCGGGGAGCTGTTTTTT	TRBV5-1	TRBJ2-2	many	NA
CASSRPGLADNEQFF	TGTGCCAGCAGCCGCCCGGGACTAGCAGACAATGAGCAGTTCTTC	TRBV7-9	TRBJ2-1	many	TRBD2
CASSSPNLGDTQYF	TGTGCCAGCAGCTCCCCGAATCTGGGGGATACGCAGTATTTT	TRBV7-6	TRBJ2-3	many	NA
CASSLQGADEAFF	TGTGCCAGCAGTTTACAGGGGGCGGATGAAGCTTTCTTT	TRBV28	TRBJ1-1	few	TRBD1
CSVEDFPGAGNTIYF	TGCAGCGTTGAAGATTTTCCGGGGGCTGGAAACACCATATATTTT	TRBV29-1	TRBJ1-3	NA	NA
CASGRYYEQYF	TGTGCCAGCGGACGGTACTACGAGCAGTACTTC	TRBV28	TRBJ2-7	NA	NA
CSVEEPGAHEQYF	TGCAGCGTTGAAGAGCCGGGTGCCCACGAGCAGTACTTC	TRBV29-1	TRBJ2-7	NA	NA
CASSPQGQGSPLHF	TGTGCCAGCAGCCCACAGGGCCAAGGGTCACCCCTCCACTTT	TRBV7-9	TRBJ1-6	NA	NA
CASRGAGRTDTQYF	TGCGCCAGCAGAGGAGCGGGACGCACAGATACGCAGTATTTT	TRBV5-1	TRBJ2-3	many	TRBD2
CASSLGGPAGYTF	TGTGCCAGCAGCTTAGGGGGTCCGGCGGGCTACACCTTC	TRBV7-3	TRBJ1-2	few	NA
CSARDGGRIRSPLHF	TGCAGTGCTAGAGATGGGGGGAGAATTCGATCACCCCTCCACTTT	TRBV20-1	TRBJ1-6	NA	NA
CASSLAGAHNYGYTF	TGTGCCAGCAGTTTAGCCGGGGCGCATAACTATGGCTACACCTTC	TRBV12-3/TRBV12-4	TRBJ1-2	few	NA
CASSSSQGGPYEQYF	TGTGCCAGCAGTTCTTCTCAGGGGGGGCCTTACGAGCAGTACTTC	TRBV6-5	TRBJ2-7	many	NA
CASSLDWASGTQPQHF	TGTGCCAGCAGCTTAGATTGGGCCTCGGGAACTCAGCCCCAGCATTTT	TRBV7-9	TRBJ1-5	few	NA
CSVKSTYNEQFF	TGCAGCGTTAAATCCACCTACAATGAGCAGTTCTTC	TRBV29-1	TRBJ2-1	few	NA
CASSPGVQGQETQYF	TGTGCCAGCAGCCCGGGGGTGCAAGGGCAAGAGACCCAGTACTTC	TRBV7-9	TRBJ2-5	few	NA
CASSWNPTGEGYTF	TGTGCCAGCAGTTGGAACCCGACAGGGGAAGGCTACACCTTC	TRBV27	TRBJ1-2	few	TRBD1
CASSYGSGRAGEQFF	TGTGCCAGCAGTTACGGTAGCGGGAGGGCCGGTGAGCAGTTCTTC	TRBV6-6	TRBJ2-1	NA	TRBD2
CASSYRDLDTEAFF	TGTGCCAGCAGTTACCGGGACTTAGACACTGAAGCTTTCTTT	TRBV28	TRBJ1-1	many	NA
CASSPDTDTQYF	TGTGCCAGCAGCCCTGACACAGATACGCAGTATTTT	TRBV7-2	TRBJ2-3	many	NA